This T cell receptor (beta chain) was retrieved from a study of vaccination and CD4 T cells after COVID-19 (dated by TCRdb to 2022 to 2024). At the level of the whole study: SARS-CoV-2 positivity had been established in the convalescent patients by nasal swab PCR, and mild disease was recorded in roughly 9 of these patients and severe disease in one. In the convalescent cohort there were six males and four females, among whom were two Hispanic individuals, seven Caucasians, two Asians and one multiracial person. Two doses of either the Pfizer-BioNTech BNT162b2 vaccine (n=8) or the Moderna mRNA-1273 vaccine (n=2) were administered to participants. Post-COVID blood samples from convalescent patients were collected a median of 101 days after diagnosis, with a range of roughly 35 to 161 days. Post-vaccine blood samples were collected a median of approximately 72 days after the second vaccine dose, ranging from 14 to 241 days. The cultures were stimulated with overlapping spike peptide pools from SARS-CoV-2 and from the common cold coronaviruses HCoV-NL63, HCoV-OC43 and HCoV-229E. As controls, cultures received a CEFX viral epitope pool (the positive control), an HIV-1 Nef peptide pool (the negative control), or no peptide at all. In around nine COVID-19 convalescent patients and a handful of infection-naive healthy vaccine recipients, the spike-specific CD4+ TCR repertoire before mRNA vaccination was compared with the repertoire after mRNA vaccination.

Libraries were made using PCR. DNA from cultured CD4+ T cells was subjected to TCR sequencing with the Oncomine TCR Beta short-read assay at the Johns Hopkins FTIC core. The QIAamp micro DNA kit was used to extract genomic DNA from the cultured CD4+ T cells. The Oncomine TCR Beta libraries from cultured CD4+ T cells were pooled using unique dual indexes and then sequenced on an Illumina iSeq 100. Per the authors' processing: Non-productive sequences were filtered out, and CDR3s that did not start with C, did not end with F or W, or were shorter than 7 amino acids were discarded. Antigen-specific clonotypes were identified using the MANAFEST web application through comparison of peptide-stimulated wells with reference and other culture wells. To be called positive, a clone needed an FDR below 0.05, an odds ratio above 5, and a productive frequency above 0.1% in at least two of three replicate wells. Cross-reactive clonotypes were defined as significantly expanded in both SARS-CoV-2 spike wells and at least one common cold coronavirus spike condition. Similarity between CDR3 sequences was evaluated in R version 3.6.1 using Levenshtein distances (stringdist) and unrooted phylogenetic trees (ape). The public reads were run again by TCRdb, first through fastp at Q25 and then through MiXCR, and only productive beta chains were kept. Each CDR3 protein gets just one entry, which takes the most common genes and DNA from the rows behind it. The V and J calls, along with clone size, are taken from TCRdb and not from the paper's own processing. The sample table shows about 10,000 distinct CDR3 sequences, and around 57% are seen once. The ten largest clones capture roughly 30% of the sample.

For CDR1 and CDR2, the germline V gene (reference sequence) lists DFQATT and SNEGSKA. The CDR3 spans 14 residues, from the cysteine through the phenylalanine. Only the CDR3 region is kept as DNA, spanning 42 bases read in frame from base 1. The junction shows trimming of 5 bases on V and 2 bases on J, plus 16 bases between the germline ends. Concerning this clonotype: Its specific antigen is unknown. No base qualities exist here, and no much larger clone lies one base off it.

Paper-wide results and their limitations: In convalescent patients, a median about 90% of post-vaccine SARS-CoV-2-reactive clones were detected only after vaccination, and vaccine-specific priming was suggested by this finding. In convalescent patients, nearly all vaccine-specific clones (304 of 307) were found to be mono-reactive for SARS-CoV-2 spike rather than cross-reactive with common cold coronaviruses. The median count of SARS-CoV-2-reactive clonotypes went up from approximately 22 after infection to about 40 after vaccination, although the change was not significant. The study included relatively few convalescent patients and did not analyze early timepoints after natural infection.

The sample's treatment or condition label, decoded: roughly ten-day PBMC culture with coronavirus spike peptide pools or control peptides (ViraFEST assay). The ViraFEST assay was used in the study, in which antigen-specific T cells were expanded with peptide pools and expanded clonotypes were subsequently identified by TCR sequencing. The convalescent patients' positive SARS-CoV-2 PCR tests fell between March and December 2020, which was before the Alpha, Beta and Delta variants emerged in the United States. PBMCs were cultured at around 2 million per well in IMDM supplemented with 5% human AB serum and approximately 10 IU/ml IL-2, with approximately 9.5 ug/ml peptide pools added. Half of the culture medium was replaced with fresh IL-2-containing medium on days 3 and 7. After approximately 10 days of culture, CD4+ T cells were isolated by negative selection using the EasySep CD4+ T cell isolation kit. Ficoll-Paque Plus gradient centrifugation was used to isolate PBMCs from whole blood, and the isolated PBMCs were then either used fresh or cryopreserved at -140C. Each culture condition was generally run in triplicate wells.

This clonotype originated in a human donor who had recovered from COVID-19. Specimen: CD4+ T cells from blood, cultured in vitro. The V gene is TRBV20-1 and the J gene is TRBJ2-7; a confident D gene designation cannot be given. The sequenced DNA: TGCAGTGCTGAAGATGACTGGAGTACCTACGAGCAGTACTTC. Protein translation: CSAEDDWSTYEQYF.